Below, 17 T cell receptor beta chains from the same sample are listed, as sequenced in a study of preoperative IRX-2 immunotherapy in early breast cancer. Treatment indicated: preoperative locoregional IRX-2 cytokine immunotherapy. Some clones are missing from TCRdb's copy, which holds only in-frame ones; the method was immunoSEQ multiplex PCR. The sample carries roughly 29,000 clones, nearly 90% recorded once. Sample acquisition took place from a patient treated with IRX-2 immunotherapy. The receptors were sampled from a human donor with breast cancer.

The J gene is TRBJ1-5, the V gene TRBV11-2, with D unresolved. This CDR3 region has 15 residues. Trimming stripped 2 bases from V and 2 bases from J, with 10 bases between. Germline V gives CDR1 SGHAT, CDR2 FQNNGV. DNA for the CDR3: TGTGCCAGCAGCTTACTAGGCGTGGGCAATCAGCCCCAGCATTTT. Amino acids: CASSLLGVGNQPQHF.

The chain couples TRBV11-3 to TRBJ2-3, with TRBD2 as a possible D gene (6 bases). V was clipped by 5 bases and J by 4 bases, with 13 bases between them. CDR3 length equals 14 residues. Germline values: CDR1 SGHNT, CDR2 YENEEA. The DNA for the CDR3 is TGTGCCAGCAGCCTCGGGACTTCGTCAGATACGCAGTATTTT. Translated: CASSLGTSSDTQYF.

This clone was seen a handful of times. The chain couples TRBV4-1 to TRBJ1-2, with D unclear. Trimming cost V 2 bases and J 8 bases, with 15 bases left between them. The CDR3 consists of 14 residues. The germline CDR1 and CDR2 sequences are MGHRA and YSYEKL. The CDR3 sequence is CASSQPVRIGGYTF. The CDR3 DNA reads TGCGCCAGCAGCCAACCCGTCAGGATCGGAGGCTACACCTTC.

This clone turned up a few times. The V gene is TRBV28, the J gene TRBJ1-4, with D hard to call. V lost 0 bases to trimming and J lost 5 bases, with 7 bases between them. Germline CDR1 is MDHEN and CDR2 is SYDVKM. The length of the CDR3 is 14 residues. CDR3 residues: CASSLWPENEKLFF. DNA of the CDR3: TGTGCCAGCAGTTTATGGCCTGAGAATGAAAAACTGTTTTTT.

The chain has TRBV18 and TRBJ2-2; a weak D match, TRBD2 (6 bases). Trimming took 3 bases from V and 2 from J, leaving 13 bases between them. Per the germline V gene, CDR1 is KGHSH and CDR2 is LQKENI. The CDR3 consists of 16 residues. As DNA, the CDR3 is TGTGCCAGCTCACCGGCGGGGCGACTAAACACCGGGGAGCTGTTTTTT. Encoded protein: CASSPAGRLNTGELFF.

This rearrangement joins TRBV5-4 to TRBJ1-3; D gene ambiguous. The CDR3 contains 16 residues. CDR1 is SGHNT and CDR2 is YYREEE in the germline V gene (reference sequence). V was trimmed by 1 base and J by 0 bases, leaving 11 bases between them. The chain's CDR3 is CASSLTNSSSGNTIYF. The CDR3 coding sequence is TGTGCCAGCAGCTTGACCAACAGTAGCTCTGGAAACACCATATATTTT.

The rearrangement uses TRBV15 and TRBJ1-5; a possible D gene is TRBD1 (5 bases). In germline, CDR1 is LNHNV, CDR2 YYDKDF (reference sequence). CDR3 length: 16 amino acids. The V end lost 3 bases, the J end lost 4 bases, and 16 bases lay between the germline ends. CDR3 coding DNA: TGTGCCACCAGCAGGAACCCCGGACAACGGAATCAGCCCCAGCATTTT. It is translated as CATSRNPGQRNQPQHF.

This rearrangement joins TRBV6-5 to TRBJ2-7; perhaps TRBD2 as D (6 bases). With 2 bases removed from V and 2 bases from J, the gap between germline ends came to 13 bases. Per the germline V gene, CDR1 is MNHEY and CDR2 is SVGAGI. The CDR3 runs to 15 residues. CDR3 sequence (DNA): TGTGCCAGCAGTTACGGGTCAGGAGGGCCCTACGAGCAGTACTTC. Translated: CASSYGSGGPYEQYF.

The gene calls are TRBV7-8 and TRBJ1-1; D is ambiguous. This CDR3 is built from 12 residues. Trimming pared 5 bases from V and 1 base from J, leaving 5 bases between. The germline V gene encodes CDR1 SGHVS and CDR2 FQNEAQ. The CDR3 bases are TGTGCCAGCAGCCCTTCGAACACTGAAGCTTTCTTT. Its translation is CASSPSNTEAFF.

The chain recombines TRBV19 with TRBJ1-6; 11 bases are a match to TRBD1. Germline CDR1 is LNHDA and CDR2 is SQIVND (reference sequence). The CDR3 extends over 15 amino acids. J gave up 9 bases and V 9 bases, and 10 bases lay outside the gene matches. CDR3 amino acids: CASEPGQGVISPLHF. DNA of the CDR3: TGTGCCAGCGAACCGGGACAGGGGGTAATTTCACCCCTCCACTTT.

The chain has TRBV5-4 and TRBJ2-7; 7 nucleotides line up with TRBD1. Germline CDR1 and CDR2: SGHNT and YYREEE (reference sequence). J gave up 2 bases and V 3 bases, and 11 bases lay outside the gene matches. The CDR3 extends over 16 amino acids. CDR3 DNA: TGTGCCAGCAGCTCTTATTACCGGGACAGCCCCTACGAGCAGTACTTC. It codes for CASSSYYRDSPYEQYF.

As DNA, the CDR3 is TGTGCCAGCAGAGATGGGGGATCTAACTATGGCTACACCTTC. Amino acids: CASRDGGSNYGYTF. The chain links TRBV28 to TRBJ1-2, with a weak D call TRBD1 (5 bases). The length of the CDR3 is 14 residues. The germline V gene encodes CDR1 MDHEN and CDR2 SYDVKM. Trimming left V 6 bases short and J 0 bases short, with 11 bases between.

The rearrangement uses TRBV10-2 and TRBJ1-5; 7 positions agree with TRBD1. The V segment lost 8 bases and the J segment 9 bases; nucleotides outside the gene matches: 10. In germline, CDR1 is WSHSY, CDR2 SAAADI. The CDR3 extends over 13 amino acids. The CDR3, as DNA: TGCGCCAGCGAGGAGGGGGCTTGGGGGCCCCAGCATTTT. Amino acids: CASEEGAWGPQHF.

In DNA form, the CDR3 reads TGTGCCAGCAGCTTATTACCGGGGACTAACACTGAAGCTTTCTTT. Encoded protein: CASSLLPGTNTEAFF. The rearrangement links TRBV11-2 to TRBJ1-1; D might be TRBD1 (5 bases). Trimming took 2 bases from V and 2 from J, leaving 12 bases between them. The CDR3 length is 15 residues. Per germline, CDR1 SGHAT and CDR2 FQNNGV.

The gene calls are TRBV7-9 and TRBJ2-2; tentative D call: TRBD2 (6 bases). Germline CDR1 is SEHNR and CDR2 is FQNEAQ (reference sequence). This CDR3 has 16 residues. Trimming removed 5 bases at V and 0 bases at J, with 13 bases between. The CDR3 region is CASSPRDFANTGELFF. The CDR3 coding sequence is TGTGCCAGCAGCCCTCGGGACTTCGCGAACACCGGGGAGCTGTTTTTT.

The chain has TRBV7-2 and TRBJ2-5, with 7 positions matching TRBD2. Per the germline V gene, CDR1 is SGHTA and CDR2 is FQGNSA. V trimming: 0 bases; J trimming: 5 bases; junction bases outside the gene matches: 6. This CDR3 has 15 amino acids. CDR3: CASSLARGKGETQYF. In DNA, the CDR3 is TGTGCCAGCAGCTTAGCGCGGGGGAAAGGGGAGACCCAGTACTTC.

This rearrangement joins TRBV6-1 to TRBJ2-3, with D unresolved. The CDR3 runs 13 residues. V lost 8 bases, J lost 2 bases, and 11 bases lay in between. CDR1 MNHNS and CDR2 SASEGT come from the germline V gene. The CDR3, as DNA: TGTGCCAGCTCGTGGCAGATCACAGATACGCAGTATTTT. Translated: CASSWQITDTQYF.